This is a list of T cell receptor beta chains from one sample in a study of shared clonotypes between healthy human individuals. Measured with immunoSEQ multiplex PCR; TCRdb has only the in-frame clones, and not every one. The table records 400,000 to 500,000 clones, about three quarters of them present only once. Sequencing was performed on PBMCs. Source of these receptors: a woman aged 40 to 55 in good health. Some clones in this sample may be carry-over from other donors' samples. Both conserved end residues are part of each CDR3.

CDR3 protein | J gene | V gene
CASSESGGSGEQYF | TRBJ2-7 | TRBV25-1
CASSLDVGGPGARNEQFF | TRBJ2-1 | TRBV5-1
CASNKLQGLNTEAFF | TRBJ1-1 | TRBV10-2
CASSPENSGSGAGELFF | TRBJ2-2 | TRBV7-3
CASRRLAGAADTQYF | TRBJ2-3 | TRBV7-2
CASSYGGDYNEQFF | TRBJ2-1 | TRBV11-2
CASSQEAGRLSSYEQYF | TRBJ2-7 | TRBV14
CASSLPGETQYF | TRBJ2-5 | TRBV5-1
CASSYKPTSGNQPQHF | TRBJ1-5 | TRBV6-5
CATSRDNFQGEQYF | TRBJ2-7 | TRBV15
CASSPSRGTDHYEQYF | - | TRBV28
CAWSVNGVRETQYF | TRBJ2-5 | TRBV30
CANPGQGVSVAKNIQYF | TRBJ2-4 | TRBV21-1
CARPRDPEKETQYF | TRBJ2-5 | TRBV6-4
CASSSVAKNIQYF | TRBJ2-4 | TRBV28
CASTRTGGHYEQYF | TRBJ2-7 | TRBV27
CAWSGAADTQYF | TRBJ2-3 | TRBV30
CASSLRLAGTDTQYF | TRBJ2-3 | TRBV28